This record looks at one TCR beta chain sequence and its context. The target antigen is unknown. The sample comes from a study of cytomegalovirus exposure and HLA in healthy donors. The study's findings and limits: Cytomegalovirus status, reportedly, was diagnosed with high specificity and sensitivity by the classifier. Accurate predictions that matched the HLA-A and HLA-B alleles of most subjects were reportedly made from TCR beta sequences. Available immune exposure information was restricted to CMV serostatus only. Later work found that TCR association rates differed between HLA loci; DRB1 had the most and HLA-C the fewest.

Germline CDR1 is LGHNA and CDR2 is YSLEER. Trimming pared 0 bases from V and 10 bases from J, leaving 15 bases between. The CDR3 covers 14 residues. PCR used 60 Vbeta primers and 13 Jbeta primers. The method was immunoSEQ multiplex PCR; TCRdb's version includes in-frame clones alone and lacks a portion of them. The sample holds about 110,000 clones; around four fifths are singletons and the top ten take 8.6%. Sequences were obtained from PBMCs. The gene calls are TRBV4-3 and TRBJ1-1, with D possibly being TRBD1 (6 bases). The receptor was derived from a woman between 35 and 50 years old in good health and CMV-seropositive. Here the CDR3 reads CASSQDLGTGPAFF. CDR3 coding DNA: TGCGCCAGCAGCCAAGACTTAGGAACAGGGCCAGCTTTCTTT.